Listed below are T cell receptor beta chains from one sample, sequenced in a study of breast tumors, draining lymph nodes, adjacent tissues. TCRdb re-derived calls from the multiplex PCR reads in MiXCR, one entry per CDR3 protein. The table includes 83,000 or so distinct CDR3 sequences, about 21% detected once. Sample: axillary lymph node tissue. These receptors originate from a female donor with breast cancer. Some clones in this sample may be carry-over from other donors' samples. The CDR3 runs from the conserved cysteine through the conserved F or W. A D gene is named only where the DNA matches it firmly. Size is stated for part of the rows, as once, few or many counts, or as a class when the clone is expanded.

CDR3aa | CDR3nt | j_gene | v_gene | abundance | d_gene
CASSQEGGAPGELFF | TGCGCCAGCAGCCAAGAAGGAGGGGCCCCCGGGGAGCTGTTTTTT | TRBJ2-2 | TRBV4-3 | few | .
CASRFAVTDTQYF | TGTGCCAGTAGATTCGCAGTCACAGATACGCAGTATTTT | TRBJ2-3 | TRBV19 | many | .
CASSEARTAEQYF | TGTGCCAGCAGTGAAGCTAGGACGGCCGAGCAGTACTTC | TRBJ2-7 | TRBV2 | many | .
CASSLRAMANTIYF | TGTGCCAGCAGTCTAAGGGCAATGGCTAACACCATATATTTT | TRBJ1-3 | TRBV12-3/TRBV12-4 | . | .
CASRGTNDEQFF | TGTGCCAGCAGGGGGACAAACGATGAGCAGTTCTTC | TRBJ2-1 | TRBV6-6 | many | .
CSARPTRGSDEQYF | TGCAGTGCTAGACCTACTAGGGGGTCCGACGAGCAGTACTTC | TRBJ2-7 | TRBV20-1 | many | .
CASSPTLRHSYEQYF | TGTGCCAGCAGTCCGACCCTACGACACTCCTACGAGCAGTACTTC | TRBJ2-7 | TRBV12-3/TRBV12-4 | many | .
CASSQEGRKGEEQYF | TGCGCCAGCAGCCAAGAAGGTAGAAAAGGGGAAGAGCAGTACTTC | TRBJ2-7 | TRBV4-3 | many | .
CAISDAGSYEQYF | TGTGCCATCAGTGACGCAGGGAGCTACGAGCAGTACTTC | TRBJ2-7 | TRBV10-3 | many | .
CASSLDGRDTGELFF | TGCGCCAGCAGCTTGGATGGGAGGGACACCGGGGAGCTGTTTTTT | TRBJ2-2 | TRBV5-1 | . | TRBD2
CASSWGRGGVYEQYF | TGTGCCAGCAGCTGGGGCAGGGGGGGCGTCTACGAGCAGTACTTC | TRBJ2-7 | TRBV5-5 | many | .
CASLTKGGAGARAFEQYF | TGTGCCAGCCTGACCAAAGGAGGAGCGGGAGCGAGGGCGTTCGAGCAGTACTTC | TRBJ2-7 | TRBV28 | few | TRBD2
CASSQDFGQGAREQYF | TGTGCCAGCAGCCAAGATTTCGGACAGGGGGCGAGAGAGCAGTACTTC | TRBJ2-7 | TRBV4-2 | many | TRBD1
CASSGRVLAGRDNEQFF | TGTGCCAGCAGTGGTAGGGTTCTAGCGGGGCGAGACAATGAGCAGTTCTTC | TRBJ2-1 | TRBV25-1 | many | TRBD2
CASSPGHEQYF | TGTGCCAGCAGCCCTGGACACGAGCAGTACTTC | TRBJ2-7 | TRBV4-2 | many | .
CASSGQVHEQYF | TGTGCCAGCAGTGGACAGGTTCACGAGCAGTACTTC | TRBJ2-7 | TRBV6-6 | many | TRBD1
CASRPKGGLPRGEQFF | TGTGCAAGTCGCCCGAAAGGTGGCCTTCCGAGGGGTGAGCAGTTCTTC | TRBJ2-1 | TRBV12-2 | . | .
CASSQDSGQGAKYGYTF | TGCGCCAGCAGCCAAGATAGTGGACAGGGGGCGAAGTATGGCTACACCTTC | TRBJ1-2 | TRBV4-3 | many | TRBD1
CASSSVRSGETQYF | TGCGCCAGCAGCTCGGTCCGATCGGGAGAGACCCAGTACTTC | TRBJ2-5 | TRBV5-1 | few | .
CASSLAPLETQYF | TGCGCCAGCAGCTTGGCGCCCCTAGAGACCCAGTACTTC | TRBJ2-5 | TRBV5-1 | . | .
CASSLRSTSGSLYNEQFF | TGTGCCAGCAGCTTAAGGTCGACTAGCGGGAGTCTGTACAATGAGCAGTTCTTC | TRBJ2-1 | TRBV11-2 | many | TRBD2
CASSYWGGREPTGELFF | TGTGCCAGCAGTTACTGGGGGGGGCGGGAGCCCACCGGGGAGCTGTTTTTT | TRBJ2-2 | TRBV6-6 | few | .
CASSQGERKNTEAFF | TGCGCCAGCAGCCAGGGGGAAAGGAAGAACACTGAAGCTTTCTTT | TRBJ1-1 | TRBV4-3 | . | .
CASSIAPRGSQDQPQHF | TGTGCCAGTAGTATAGCCCCCAGGGGGAGTCAGGATCAGCCCCAGCATTTT | TRBJ1-5 | TRBV19 | many | TRBD1
CATSSRAASYNEQFF | TGTGCCACCAGTTCCAGGGCGGCCTCCTACAATGAGCAGTTCTTC | TRBJ2-1 | TRBV24-1 | many | .
CASSEEQPNTDTQYF | TGTGCCAGCAGTGAAGAGCAACCGAACACAGATACGCAGTATTTT | TRBJ2-3 | TRBV6-1 | many | .
CASSPGGGNGYTF | TGCGCCAGCAGCCCCGGGGGGGGTAATGGCTACACCTTC | TRBJ1-2 | TRBV5-1 | many | .
CASSYEAHRFSGANVLTF | TGTGCCAGCAGTTACGAGGCTCATAGGTTCTCTGGGGCCAACGTCCTGACTTTC | TRBJ2-6 | TRBV6-2/TRBV6-3 | . | .
CASSLVGVETEQYF | TGCGCCAGCAGCTTGGTAGGGGTGGAAACCGAGCAGTACTTC | TRBJ2-7 | TRBV5-1 | many | .
CASSLGDRNQETQYF | TGTGCCAGCAGCTTAGGGGACAGAAACCAAGAGACCCAGTACTTC | TRBJ2-5 | TRBV7-3 | many | TRBD1
CASSDGRNEQFF | TGTGCCAGCTCGGACGGTAGAAATGAGCAGTTCTTC | TRBJ2-1 | TRBV28 | few | .
CAISESRGQNGYTF | TGTGCCATCAGTGAGTCAAGGGGGCAGAATGGCTACACCTTC | TRBJ1-2 | TRBV10-3 | many | TRBD1
CASSPSYGGSNTEAFF | TGTGCCAGCAGCCCATCATATGGGGGGTCGAACACTGAAGCTTTCTTT | TRBJ1-1 | TRBV5-4 | once | .
CAWSATGPLYEQYF | TGTGCCTGGAGCGCCACGGGACCCCTCTACGAGCAGTACTTC | TRBJ2-7 | TRBV30 | few | .
CARSSLSKLNNSPLHF | TGTGCCAGGAGTTCCCTCTCCAAACTTAATAATTCACCCCTCCACTTT | TRBJ1-6 | TRBV6-5 | many | .
CASKLGTANYEQYF | TGCGCCAGCAAACTCGGGACGGCTAACTACGAGCAGTACTTC | TRBJ2-7 | TRBV5-1 | many | .
CASSLGEVHEKLFF | TGTGCCAGCAGCCTAGGGGAGGTGCACGAAAAACTGTTTTTT | TRBJ1-4 | TRBV12-3/TRBV12-4 | many | .
CASSLTGPYEQYF | TGTGCCAGCAGTCTTACTGGACCCTACGAGCAGTACTTC | TRBJ2-7 | TRBV27 | many | .
CASSSSGSADTQYF | TGTGCCAGCAGCTCTAGCGGGAGCGCAGATACGCAGTATTTT | TRBJ2-3 | TRBV7-2 | many | TRBD2
CASSDGTGFSYEQYF | TGTGCCAGCAGTGATGGGACAGGCTTCTCCTACGAGCAGTACTTC | TRBJ2-7 | TRBV25-1 | many | TRBD1
CASSPTSGAHNGQFF | TGTGCCAGCAGCCCGACTAGCGGGGCCCACAATGGGCAGTTCTTC | TRBJ2-1 | TRBV7-6 | . | TRBD2
CASSQTSGLQETQYF | TGTGCCAGCAGCCAGACTAGCGGGTTACAAGAGACCCAGTACTTC | TRBJ2-5 | TRBV6-5 | many | TRBD2
CASSLSIGGNSPLHF | TGTGCCAGCAGTTTATCGATTGGGGGAAATTCACCCCTCCACTTT | TRBJ1-6 | TRBV27 | many | .
CASSPQSRDEQYF | TGTGCCAGCAGCCCGCAATCTAGGGACGAGCAGTACTTC | TRBJ2-7 | TRBV3-1 | few | .
CASSEGGGDTQYF | TGTGCCAGCAGTGAAGGAGGGGGAGATACGCAGTATTTT | TRBJ2-3 | TRBV6-4 | many | .
CASSLGTGFLEQYF | TGTGCCAGCAGCTTGGGGACAGGGTTCCTCGAGCAGTACTTC | TRBJ2-7 | TRBV5-6 | . | TRBD1
CASSLTGTQIDF | TGTGCCAGCAGCTTGACCGGGACACAGATCGACTTC | TRBJ1-2 | TRBV13 | . | .
CASSLFKPGRVYNEQFF | TGTGCCAGCAGTTTATTTAAGCCCGGCAGGGTTTACAATGAGCAGTTCTTC | TRBJ2-1 | TRBV27 | . | .
CASSFGAQQFF | TGTGCCAGCAGTTTCGGGGCCCAGCAGTTCTTC | TRBJ2-1 | TRBV12-3/TRBV12-4 | many | .
CAWSAGINEKLFF | TGTGCCTGGAGCGCGGGGATTAATGAAAAACTGTTTTTT | TRBJ1-4 | TRBV30 | . | .
CASSETSGRPYNEQFF | TGTGCCAGCAGTGAGACTAGCGGGAGACCCTACAATGAGCAGTTCTTC | TRBJ2-1 | TRBV25-1 | many | TRBD2
CASSGWTGANEQFF | TGTGCCAGCAGCGGGTGGACCGGTGCCAATGAGCAGTTCTTC | TRBJ2-1 | TRBV11-2 | many | .
CATSRGPRTDTQYF | TGTGCCACCAGCAGAGGCCCCCGCACAGATACGCAGTATTTT | TRBJ2-3 | TRBV15 | many | .
CASSGPGGWLSDYTF | TGCGCCAGCAGTGGCCCGGGGGGGTGGCTTTCGGACTACACCTTC | TRBJ1-2 | TRBV10-1 | many | .
CASSHEIGRTGQPQHF | TGCGCCAGCAGCCATGAGATAGGGAGGACTGGGCAGCCCCAGCATTTT | TRBJ1-5 | TRBV4-1 | . | .
CASSQMSSGSYEQYF | TGTGCCAGCAGCCAAATGTCTAGCGGATCCTACGAGCAGTACTTC | TRBJ2-7 | TRBV3-1 | few | TRBD2
CASSFSRLAGDNEQFF | TGTGCCAGCAGCTTCAGTCGGCTAGCGGGAGACAATGAGCAGTTCTTC | TRBJ2-1 | TRBV7-9 | many | TRBD2
CASSELAGATDTQYF | TGCGCCAGCAGTGAGCTAGCGGGGGCCACAGATACGCAGTATTTT | TRBJ2-3 | TRBV10-2 | many | TRBD2
CAITPGQGYGYTF | TGTGCCATCACCCCGGGACAGGGCTATGGCTACACCTTC | TRBJ1-2 | TRBV10-3 | many | TRBD1
CSVEGVFGQGVGDYEQYF | TGCAGCGTTGAAGGCGTATTCGGACAGGGAGTAGGGGACTACGAGCAGTACTTC | TRBJ2-7 | TRBV29-1 | many | TRBD1